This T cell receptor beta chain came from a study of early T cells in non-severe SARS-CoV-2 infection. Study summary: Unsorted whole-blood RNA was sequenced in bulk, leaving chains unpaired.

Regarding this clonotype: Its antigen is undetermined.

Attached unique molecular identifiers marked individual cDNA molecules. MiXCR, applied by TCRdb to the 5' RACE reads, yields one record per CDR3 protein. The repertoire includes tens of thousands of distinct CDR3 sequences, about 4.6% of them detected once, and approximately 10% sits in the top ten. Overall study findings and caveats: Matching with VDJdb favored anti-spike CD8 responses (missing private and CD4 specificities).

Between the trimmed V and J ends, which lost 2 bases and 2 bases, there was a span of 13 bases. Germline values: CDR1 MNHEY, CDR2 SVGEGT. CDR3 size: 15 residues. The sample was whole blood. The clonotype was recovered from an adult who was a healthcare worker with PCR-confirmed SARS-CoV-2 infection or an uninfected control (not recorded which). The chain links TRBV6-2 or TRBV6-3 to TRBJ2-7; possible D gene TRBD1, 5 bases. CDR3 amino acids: CASSYGHLSTYEQYF. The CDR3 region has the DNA TGTGCCAGCAGTTACGGACACCTAAGTACCTACGAGCAGTACTTC.